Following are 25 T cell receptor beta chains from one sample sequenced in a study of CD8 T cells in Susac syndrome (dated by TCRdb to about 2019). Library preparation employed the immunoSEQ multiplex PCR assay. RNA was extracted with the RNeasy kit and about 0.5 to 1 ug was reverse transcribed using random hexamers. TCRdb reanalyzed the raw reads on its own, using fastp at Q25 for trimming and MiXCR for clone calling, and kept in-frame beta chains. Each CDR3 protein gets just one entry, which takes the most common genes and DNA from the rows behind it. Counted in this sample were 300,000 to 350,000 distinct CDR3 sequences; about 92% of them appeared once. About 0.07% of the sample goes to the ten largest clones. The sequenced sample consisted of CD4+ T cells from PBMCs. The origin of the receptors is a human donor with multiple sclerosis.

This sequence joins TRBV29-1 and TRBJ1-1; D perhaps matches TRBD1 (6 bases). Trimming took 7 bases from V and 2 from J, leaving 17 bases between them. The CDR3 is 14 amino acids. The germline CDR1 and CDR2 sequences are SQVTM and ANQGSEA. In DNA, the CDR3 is TGCAGCGCCTGGGGGGGGGCTACAAACACTGAAGCTTTCTTT. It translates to CSAWGGATNTEAFF.

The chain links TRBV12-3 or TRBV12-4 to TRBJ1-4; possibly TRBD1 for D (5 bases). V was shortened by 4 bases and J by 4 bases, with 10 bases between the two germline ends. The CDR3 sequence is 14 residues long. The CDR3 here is CASSSHGGNEKLFF. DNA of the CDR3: TGTGCCAGCAGTTCTCACGGGGGTAATGAAAAACTGTTTTTT.

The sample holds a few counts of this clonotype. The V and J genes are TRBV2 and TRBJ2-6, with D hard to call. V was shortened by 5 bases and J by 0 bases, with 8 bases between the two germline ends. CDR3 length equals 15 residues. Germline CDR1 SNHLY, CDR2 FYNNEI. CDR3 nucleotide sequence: TGTGCCAGCAGTTCTCGGACCTCTGGGGCCAACGTCCTGACTTTC. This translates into CASSSRTSGANVLTF.

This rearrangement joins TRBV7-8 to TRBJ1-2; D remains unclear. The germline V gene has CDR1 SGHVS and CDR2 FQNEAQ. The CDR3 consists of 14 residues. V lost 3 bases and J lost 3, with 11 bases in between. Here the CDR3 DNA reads TGTGCCAGCAGCTTTGGACGGGAGGACTATGGCTACACCTTC. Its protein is CASSFGREDYGYTF.

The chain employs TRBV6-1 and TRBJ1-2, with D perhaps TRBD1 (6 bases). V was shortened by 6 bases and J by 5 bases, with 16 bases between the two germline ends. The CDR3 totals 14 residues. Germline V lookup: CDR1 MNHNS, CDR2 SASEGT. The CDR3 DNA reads TGTGCCAGCAGGTCGGGGGGCAAGGGGTATGGCTACACCTTC. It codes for CASRSGGKGYGYTF.

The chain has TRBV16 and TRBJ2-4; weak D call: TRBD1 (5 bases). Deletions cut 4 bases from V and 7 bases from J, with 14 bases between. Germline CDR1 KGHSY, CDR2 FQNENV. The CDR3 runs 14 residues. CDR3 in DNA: TGTGCCAGCAGCCGGTGGGGCGCCCCTAACATTCAGTACTTC. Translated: CASSRWGAPNIQYF.

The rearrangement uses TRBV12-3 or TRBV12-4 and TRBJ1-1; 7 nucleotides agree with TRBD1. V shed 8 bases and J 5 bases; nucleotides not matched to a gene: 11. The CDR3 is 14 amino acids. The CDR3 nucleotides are TGTGCCAGCGCACAGCCGGGACAGTCGACTGAAGCTTTCTTT. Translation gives CASAQPGQSTEAFF.

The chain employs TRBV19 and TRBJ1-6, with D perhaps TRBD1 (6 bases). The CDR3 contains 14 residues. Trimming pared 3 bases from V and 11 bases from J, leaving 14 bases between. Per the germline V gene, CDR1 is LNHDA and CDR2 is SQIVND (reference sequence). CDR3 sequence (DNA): TGTGCCAGTAGTATTAATGAACAGGGTGCACCCCTCCACTTT. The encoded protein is CASSINEQGAPLHF. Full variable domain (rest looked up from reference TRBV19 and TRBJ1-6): DGGITQSPKYLFRKEGQNVTLSCEQNLNHDAMYWYRQDPGQGLRLIYYSQIVNDFQKGDIAEGYSVSREKKESFPLTVTSAQKNPTAFYLCASSINEQGAPLHFGNGTRLTVT.

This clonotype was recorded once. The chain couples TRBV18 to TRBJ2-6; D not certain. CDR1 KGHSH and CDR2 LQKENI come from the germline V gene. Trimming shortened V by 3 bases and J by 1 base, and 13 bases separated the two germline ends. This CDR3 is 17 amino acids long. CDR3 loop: CASSPLGTESGANVLTF. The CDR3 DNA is TGTGCCAGCTCACCTCTGGGTACCGAGTCTGGGGCCAACGTCCTGACTTTC.

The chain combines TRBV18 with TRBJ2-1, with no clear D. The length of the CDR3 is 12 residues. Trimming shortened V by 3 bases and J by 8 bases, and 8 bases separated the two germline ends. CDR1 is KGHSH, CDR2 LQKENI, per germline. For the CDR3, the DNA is TGTGCCAGCTCACCTGCCTTGGATGAGCAGTTCTTC. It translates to CASSPALDEQFF.

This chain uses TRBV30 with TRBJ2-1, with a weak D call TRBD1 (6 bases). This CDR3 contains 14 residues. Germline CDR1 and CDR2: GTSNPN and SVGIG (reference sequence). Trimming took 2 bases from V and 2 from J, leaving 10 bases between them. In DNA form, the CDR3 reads TGTGCCTGGAGTTCCCGGGACACCTACAATGAGCAGTTCTTC. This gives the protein CAWSSRDTYNEQFF.

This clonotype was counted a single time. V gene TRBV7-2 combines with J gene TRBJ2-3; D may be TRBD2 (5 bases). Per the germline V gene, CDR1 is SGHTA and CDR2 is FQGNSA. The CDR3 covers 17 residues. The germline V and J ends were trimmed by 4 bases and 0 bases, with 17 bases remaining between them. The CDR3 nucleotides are TGTGCCAGCAGCTGGCCGGTTGGCGGGCGTAGCACAGATACGCAGTATTTT. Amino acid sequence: CASSWPVGGRSTDTQYF.

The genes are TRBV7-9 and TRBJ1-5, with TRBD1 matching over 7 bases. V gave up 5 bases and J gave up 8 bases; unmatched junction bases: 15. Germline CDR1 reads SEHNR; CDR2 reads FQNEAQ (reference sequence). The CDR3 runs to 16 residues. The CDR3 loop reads CASSHHRGGFLEPQHF. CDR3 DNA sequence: TGTGCCAGCAGCCACCACAGGGGAGGCTTTTTGGAGCCCCAGCATTTT.

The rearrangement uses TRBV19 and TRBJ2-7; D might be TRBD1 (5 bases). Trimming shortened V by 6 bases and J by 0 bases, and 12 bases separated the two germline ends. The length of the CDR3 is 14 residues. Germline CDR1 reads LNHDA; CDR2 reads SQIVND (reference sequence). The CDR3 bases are TGTGCCAGTAGCGAACAGGCGGCCTCCTACGAGCAGTACTTC. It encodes CASSEQAASYEQYF.

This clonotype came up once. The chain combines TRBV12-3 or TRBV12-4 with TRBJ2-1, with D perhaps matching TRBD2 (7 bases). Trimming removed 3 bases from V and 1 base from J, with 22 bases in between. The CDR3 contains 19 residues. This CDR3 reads CASSLRRGPSGKSYNEQFF. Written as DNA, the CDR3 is TGTGCCAGCAGTTTGAGGCGGGGGCCTAGCGGCAAATCCTACAATGAGCAGTTCTTC.

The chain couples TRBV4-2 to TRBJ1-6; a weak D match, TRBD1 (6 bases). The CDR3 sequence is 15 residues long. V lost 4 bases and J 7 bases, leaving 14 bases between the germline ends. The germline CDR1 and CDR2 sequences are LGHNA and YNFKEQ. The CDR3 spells CASSPGAGENSPLHF. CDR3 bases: TGTGCCAGCAGCCCTGGGGCAGGGGAGAATTCACCCCTCCACTTT.

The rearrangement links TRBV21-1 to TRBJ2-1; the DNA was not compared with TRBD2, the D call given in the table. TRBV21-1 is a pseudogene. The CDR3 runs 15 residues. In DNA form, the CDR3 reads TGTGCCAGCATCTCACTCAGGACTAGTCTCGATGAGCAGTTCTTC. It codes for CASISLRTSLDEQFF.

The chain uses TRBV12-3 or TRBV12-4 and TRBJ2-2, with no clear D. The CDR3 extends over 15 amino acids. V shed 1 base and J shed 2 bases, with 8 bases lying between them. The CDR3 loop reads CASSLERRNTGELFF. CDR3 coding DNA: TGTGCCAGCAGTTTAGAGAGGCGTAACACCGGGGAGCTGTTTTTT.

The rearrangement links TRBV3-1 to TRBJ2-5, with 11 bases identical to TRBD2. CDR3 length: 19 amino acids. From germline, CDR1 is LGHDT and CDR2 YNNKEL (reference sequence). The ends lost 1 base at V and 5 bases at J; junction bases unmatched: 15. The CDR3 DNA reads TGTGCCAGCAGCCAAGGCCGGGGACTAGCGGCACAAGGCAAGGAGACCCAGTACTTC. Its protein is CASSQGRGLAAQGKETQYF.

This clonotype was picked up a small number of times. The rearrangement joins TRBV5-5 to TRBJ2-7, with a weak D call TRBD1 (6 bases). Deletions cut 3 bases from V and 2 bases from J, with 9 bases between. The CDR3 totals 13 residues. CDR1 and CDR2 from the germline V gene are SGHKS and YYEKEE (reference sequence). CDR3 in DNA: TGTGCCAGCAGCTCGACAGGAACCTACGAGCAGTACTTC. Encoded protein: CASSSTGTYEQYF.

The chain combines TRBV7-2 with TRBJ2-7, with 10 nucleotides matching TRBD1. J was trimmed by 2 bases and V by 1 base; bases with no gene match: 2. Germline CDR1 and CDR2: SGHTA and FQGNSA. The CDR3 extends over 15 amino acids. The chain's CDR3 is CASSLGQGAAYEQYF. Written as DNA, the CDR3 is TGTGCCAGCAGCTTAGGACAGGGGGCGGCCTACGAGCAGTACTTC.

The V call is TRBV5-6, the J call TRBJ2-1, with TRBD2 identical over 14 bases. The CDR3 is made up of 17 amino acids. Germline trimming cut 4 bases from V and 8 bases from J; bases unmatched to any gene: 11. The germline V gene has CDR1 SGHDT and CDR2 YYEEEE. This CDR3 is CASSQTSGRAFDDEQFF. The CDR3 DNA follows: TGTGCCAGCAGCCAGACTAGCGGGAGGGCCTTTGATGATGAGCAGTTCTTC.

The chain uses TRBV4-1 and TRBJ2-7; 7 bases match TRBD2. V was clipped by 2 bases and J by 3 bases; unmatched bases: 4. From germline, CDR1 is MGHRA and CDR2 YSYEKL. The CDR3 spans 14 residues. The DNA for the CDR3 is TGCGCCAGCAGCCAAAGAGCGGGATTCTACGAGCAGTACTTC. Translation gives CASSQRAGFYEQYF.

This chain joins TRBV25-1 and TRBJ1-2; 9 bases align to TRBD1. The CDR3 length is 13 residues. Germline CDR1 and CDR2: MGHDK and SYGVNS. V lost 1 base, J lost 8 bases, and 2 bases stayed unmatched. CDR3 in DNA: TGTGCCAGCAGTGAATGGACAGGGGAAGGCTACACCTTC. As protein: CASSEWTGEGYTF.

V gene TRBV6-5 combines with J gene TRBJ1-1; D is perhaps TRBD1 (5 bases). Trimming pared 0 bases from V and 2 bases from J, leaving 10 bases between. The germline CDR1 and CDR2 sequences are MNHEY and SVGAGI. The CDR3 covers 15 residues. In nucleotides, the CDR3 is TGTGCCAGCAGTTACTCAGGACATTCCAACACTGAAGCTTTCTTT. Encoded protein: CASSYSGHSNTEAFF.